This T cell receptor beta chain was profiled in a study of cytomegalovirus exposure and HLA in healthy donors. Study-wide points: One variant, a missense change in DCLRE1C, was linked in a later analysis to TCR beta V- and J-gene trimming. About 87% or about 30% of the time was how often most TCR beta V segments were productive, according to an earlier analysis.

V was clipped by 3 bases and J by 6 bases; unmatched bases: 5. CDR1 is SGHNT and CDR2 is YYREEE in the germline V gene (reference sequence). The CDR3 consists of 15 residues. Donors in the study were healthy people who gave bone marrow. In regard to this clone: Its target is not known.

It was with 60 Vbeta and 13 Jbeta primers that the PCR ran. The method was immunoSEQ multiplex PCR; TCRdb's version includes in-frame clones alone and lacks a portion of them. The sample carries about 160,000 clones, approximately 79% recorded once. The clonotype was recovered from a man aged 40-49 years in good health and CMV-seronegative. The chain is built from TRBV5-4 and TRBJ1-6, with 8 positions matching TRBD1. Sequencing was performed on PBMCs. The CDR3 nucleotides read TGTGCCAGCAGCTACCTACAGGGGGTTAATTCACCCCTCCACTTT. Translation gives CASSYLQGVNSPLHF.